A selection of T cell receptor beta chains follows, all from one sample in a study of PD-1 blockade in classical Hodgkin lymphoma. Assay used: immunoSEQ multiplex PCR; TCRdb lists only in-frame clones, some missing. The sample holds tens of thousands of clones, under 95% seen once. The source material was peripheral blood mononuclear cells (PBMCs). The receptors derive from a human donor with classical Hodgkin lymphoma. Both conserved end residues are part of each CDR3. The D gene is left open where the match is weak. A clone size is listed for some rows: how often the clone was seen (once, few, many), or a class if it is expanded.

v_gene,j_gene,abundance,d_gene,CDR3aa,CDR3nt
TRBV28,TRBJ1-2,-,TRBD1,CASSMGQGRGYTF,TGTGCCAGCAGTATGGGACAGGGGCGGGGCTACACCTTC
TRBV11-2,TRBJ2-6,-,-,CASSLVGGSGANVLTF,TGTGCCAGCAGCTTAGTAGGGGGGTCTGGGGCCAACGTCCTGACTTTC
TRBV6-5,TRBJ2-2,-,-,CASSQTGSGELFF,TGTGCCAGCAGTCAGACGGGATCCGGGGAGCTGTTTTTT
TRBV9,TRBJ2-5,-,-,CASSDGPPSQETQYF,TGTGCCAGCAGCGACGGCCCCCCAAGCCAAGAGACCCAGTACTTC
TRBV5-5,TRBJ2-7,-,TRBD1,CASSSIGVGQGDYEQYF,TGTGCCAGCAGCTCGATCGGGGTTGGGCAGGGGGATTACGAGCAGTACTTC
TRBV18,TRBJ1-1,-,TRBD1,CASSKRTGEDSGEAFF,TGTGCCAGCTCAAAGAGGACAGGGGAGGATTCGGGTGAAGCTTTCTTT
TRBV7-9,TRBJ2-1,-,TRBD2,CASSTSGSYNEQFF,TGTGCCAGCTCGACTAGCGGTTCCTACAATGAGCAGTTCTTC
TRBV2,TRBJ1-3,-,-,CATGQSSGNTIYF,TGTGCCACCGGACAGAGCTCTGGAAACACCATATATTTT
TRBV7-2,TRBJ1-5,-,-,CASSRGLGRLPYSNQPQHF,TGTGCCAGCAGCCGAGGGTTAGGCAGGTTACCTTATAGCAATCAGCCCCAGCATTTT
TRBV5-1,TRBJ1-3,-,-,CASSPGEYSGNTIYF,TGCGCCAGCAGCCCGGGTGAATACTCTGGAAACACCATATATTTT
TRBV5-6,TRBJ2-2,-,TRBD1,CASSLGPTGVATGELFF,TGTGCCAGCAGCTTGGGGCCGACAGGGGTTGCCACCGGGGAGCTGTTTTTT
TRBV28,TRBJ2-7,few,-,CASSLSGHLFPEQYF,TGTGCCAGCAGCCTCTCTGGGCACCTTTTTCCCGAGCAGTACTTC
TRBV5-1,TRBJ2-5,-,TRBD2,CASSLATGGRIETQYF,TGCGCCAGCAGCTTGGCAACGGGAGGCCGGATAGAGACCCAGTACTTC
TRBV7-9,TRBJ1-1,-,TRBD1,CASTLQGGNTEAFF,TGTGCCAGCACGCTACAGGGGGGGAACACTGAAGCTTTCTTT
TRBV9,TRBJ2-5,-,TRBD2,CASSFTSGRASETQYF,TGTGCCAGCAGCTTCACTAGCGGGAGGGCTTCAGAGACCCAGTACTTC
TRBV7-3,TRBJ1-1,-,TRBD1,CASSFRDRMRTEAFF,TGTGCCAGCAGCTTCCGGGACAGGATGCGCACTGAAGCTTTCTTT
TRBV5-6,TRBJ1-5,-,-,CASSFGGLSNQPQHF,TGTGCCAGCAGCTTCGGCGGGCTGAGCAATCAGCCCCAGCATTTT
TRBV6-4,TRBJ2-3,-,TRBD1,CASSEAQGATDTQYF,TGTGCCAGCAGTGAGGCACAGGGGGCAACAGATACGCAGTATTTT
TRBV7-8,TRBJ2-7,-,TRBD2,CASSLGVAGGEYEQYF,TGTGCCAGCAGCTTAGGGGTAGCGGGAGGGGAGTACGAGCAGTACTTC
TRBV28,TRBJ2-1,-,TRBD1,CASSLLGQGMSEQFF,TGTGCCAGCAGTTTATTGGGACAGGGGATGTCTGAGCAGTTCTTC
TRBV9,TRBJ2-2,-,-,CASSEGYTGELFF,TGTGCCAGCAGCGAGGGATACACCGGGGAGCTGTTTTTT
TRBV4-1,TRBJ2-1,-,-,CASSQVMAVQYNEQFF,TGCGCCAGCAGCCAAGTGATGGCGGTTCAATACAATGAGCAGTTCTTC